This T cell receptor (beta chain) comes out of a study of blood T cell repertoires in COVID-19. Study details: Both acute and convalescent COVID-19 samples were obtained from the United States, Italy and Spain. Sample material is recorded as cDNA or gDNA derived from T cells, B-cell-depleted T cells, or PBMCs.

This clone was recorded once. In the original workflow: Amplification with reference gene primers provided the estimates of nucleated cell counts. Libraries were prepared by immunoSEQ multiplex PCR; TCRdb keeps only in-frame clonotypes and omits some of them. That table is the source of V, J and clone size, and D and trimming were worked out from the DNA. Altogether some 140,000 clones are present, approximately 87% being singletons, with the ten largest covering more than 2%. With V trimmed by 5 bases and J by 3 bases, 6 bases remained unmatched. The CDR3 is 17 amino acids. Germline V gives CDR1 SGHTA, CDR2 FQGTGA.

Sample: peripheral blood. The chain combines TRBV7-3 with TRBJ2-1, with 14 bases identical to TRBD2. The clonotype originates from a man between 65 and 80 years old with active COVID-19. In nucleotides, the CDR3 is TGTGCCAGCAGCCAACAGGGGACTAGCGGGAGCTACAATGAGCAGTTCTTC. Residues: CASSQQGTSGSYNEQFF.